These 9 T cell receptor beta chains share one sample of origin, sequenced in a study of post-analysis software for immune sequencing data. Study results and limitations: In patients, TRBV5-6, TRBV5-1 and TRBV20-1 belonged to five or six TRBV segments found more frequently than in controls.

These receptors' antigens are unknown. cDNA libraries of TCR beta carried unique molecular identifiers. TCRdb itself ran the PCR reads through MiXCR, one entry per CDR3 protein. This repertoire shows about 430,000 distinct CDR3 sequences, roughly 38% found once; its top ten account for roughly 8.2%. What was sequenced was blood. The receptor set was obtained from a girl aged 2 to 9 with multiple sclerosis.

This clonotype has only a few counts. J is TRBJ1-2 and V is TRBV15; D is perhaps TRBD1 (5 bases). The CDR3 runs 13 residues. Between the trimmed V and J ends, which lost 3 bases and 4 bases, there was a span of 9 bases. Germline assignment: CDR1 LNHNV and CDR2 YYDKDF (reference sequence). The CDR3 DNA follows: TGTGCCACCAGCAGCCCAGGGAGCTATGGCTACACCTTC. Translating it yields CATSSPGSYGYTF.

The J gene is TRBJ2-5, the V gene TRBV25-1, with 7 nucleotides matching TRBD1. The J call is in doubt because the DNA end fits TRBJ2-7 better. Germline V gene lookup returns CDR1 MGHDK and CDR2 SYGVNS. The CDR3 extends over 16 amino acids. The CDR3 sequence is CASSRDRFRTISEQYF. CDR3 nucleotide sequence: TGTGCCAGCAGTCGGGACAGATTCCGTACTATTAGCGAGCAGTACTTC.

This clonotype showed up just a few times. The rearrangement uses TRBV29-1 and TRBJ2-5; D is perhaps TRBD1 (6 bases). The V end was cut by 7 bases, the J end by 4 bases, with 19 bases between. The length of the CDR3 is 14 residues. CDR1 SQVTM and CDR2 ANQGSEA come from the germline V gene. CDR3 in amino acids: CSGRNRVERETQYF. For the CDR3, the DNA is TGCAGCGGAAGGAACAGGGTGGAAAGAGAGACCCAGTACTTC.

The chain links TRBV27 to TRBJ1-2; D remains ambiguous. V was clipped by 7 bases and J by 2 bases, with 8 bases between them. CDR1 is MNHEY, CDR2 SMNVEV, per germline (reference sequence). This CDR3 contains 12 residues. The DNA of the CDR3 is TGTGCCAGCAAAATCGGAAACTATGGCTACACCTTC. It encodes CASKIGNYGYTF.

The table lists this clonotype with many counts. The chain couples TRBV6-6 to TRBJ2-5; no reliable D call. With 6 bases removed from V and 5 bases from J, the gap between germline ends came to 10 bases. The CDR3 contains 12 residues. Germline CDR1 and CDR2: MNHNY and SVGAGI (reference sequence). The DNA of the CDR3 is TGTGCCAGCAGCAATTTATGGGAGACCCAGTACTTC. Encoded protein: CASSNLWETQYF.

The chain carries TRBV28 and TRBJ2-7, with 9 bases that match TRBD1. This CDR3 comprises 16 residues. From germline, CDR1 is MDHEN and CDR2 SYDVKM. V was pared by 7 bases and J by 3 bases, with 13 bases of the junction left unmatched. This CDR3 is CASTMGTGTLLYEQYF. The CDR3 nucleotides read TGTGCCAGCACTATGGGGACAGGGACTCTCCTCTACGAGCAGTACTTC.

The gene calls are TRBV4-1 and TRBJ2-1, with D perhaps matching TRBD1 (6 bases). The CDR3 extends over 16 amino acids. Germline CDR1 reads MGHRA; CDR2 reads YSYEKL. V was pared by 1 base and J by 2 bases, with 12 bases between. The CDR3 bases are TGCGCCAGCAGCCAAGGGGGGCCCAGTACCTACAATGAGCAGTTCTTC. Its translation is CASSQGGPSTYNEQFF.

This clonotype was recorded a few times. This sequence joins TRBV12-3 or TRBV12-4 and TRBJ1-6; D ambiguous. The CDR3 is made up of 15 amino acids. V was cut by 2 bases and J by 8 bases, with 13 bases left in between. The CDR3 region has the DNA TGTGCCAGCAGTTTAAACCCCATGGGAGATTCACCCCTCCACTTT. It encodes CASSLNPMGDSPLHF.

This clonotype was seen a few times. J is TRBJ2-5 and V is TRBV20-1; 11 nucleotides align to TRBD2. Germline V gives CDR1 DFQATT, CDR2 SNEGSKA (reference sequence). The CDR3 consists of 13 residues. The ends lost 3 bases at V and 3 bases at J; junction bases unmatched: 0. CDR3 nucleotides: TGCAGTGCTAGTAGCGGGGGGGAAGAGACCCAGTACTTC. Protein product: CSASSGGEETQYF.